These 15 T cell receptor beta chains were all obtained from the same sample, sequenced in a study of cytomegalovirus exposure and HLA in healthy donors. Amplification used 60 Vbeta primers and 13 Jbeta primers. TCRdb's copy holds only in-frame clones and misses some; the assay was immunoSEQ multiplex PCR. This sample has 85,000 to 120,000 clones, with 75% found just once. Sequenced material: PBMCs. The source is a male donor in good health and CMV-seropositive.

This clone has only a few counts. As DNA, the CDR3 is TGTGCCAGCAGCTTGAGCAGGGTTCACCAATACGAGCAGTACTTC. This encodes CASSLSRVHQYEQYF. The chain combines TRBV13 with TRBJ2-7; tentative D call: TRBD1 (5 bases). The ends were cut back, 3 bases at V and 4 bases at J, with 16 bases in the middle. The CDR3 runs 15 residues. CDR1 is PRHDT, CDR2 FYEKMQ, per germline (reference sequence). Looking up the rest from reference TRBV13 and TRBJ2-7 gives the full variable domain: AAGVIQSPRHLIKEKRETATLKCYPIPRHDTVYWYQQGPGQDPQFLISFYEKMQSDKGSIPDRFSAQQFSDYHSELNMSSLELGDSALYFCASSLSRVHQYEQYFGPGTRLTVT.

The chain is built from TRBV7-9 and TRBJ2-7, with D unclear. Trimming cost V 5 bases and J 9 bases, with 14 bases left between them. The CDR3 has 12 amino acids. Looked up from germline, CDR1 is SEHNR and CDR2 is FQNEAQ (reference sequence). The CDR3 sequence is CASSPGAMRQYF. The CDR3, as DNA: TGTGCCAGCAGCCCCGGTGCTATGCGGCAGTACTTC.

The rearrangement uses TRBV5-8 and TRBJ2-4, with unresolved D. CDR3 length: 16 amino acids. Germline CDR1 is SGHTS and CDR2 is YDEGEE. V gave up 2 bases and J gave up 1 base, with 13 bases separating them. CDR3: CASSFTLLLAKNIQYF. The CDR3 nucleotides are TGTGCCAGCAGCTTTACCTTACTGTTGGCCAAAAACATTCAGTACTTC.

This chain connects TRBV6-5 to TRBJ1-1; tentatively, D is TRBD1 (5 bases). The CDR3 consists of 16 residues. Trimming left V 4 bases short and J 2 bases short, with 17 bases between. Germline V gives CDR1 MNHEY, CDR2 SVGAGI. The CDR3 DNA follows: TGTGCCAGCAGTTCCTTCAGGGTTACGATCAACACTGAAGCTTTCTTT. Protein product: CASSSFRVTINTEAFF.

This chain links TRBV5-1 with TRBJ2-3, with 8 bases identical to TRBD1. Germline V CDR1 and CDR2: SGHRS, YFSETQ. V was clipped by 4 bases and J by 6 bases; unmatched bases: 7. The CDR3 has 14 amino acids. DNA for the CDR3: TGCGCCAGCAGCGTAGGACAGGGCGCGGATACGCAGTATTTT. This encodes CASSVGQGADTQYF.

This clone was seen more than once but under ten times. J is TRBJ1-4 and V is TRBV4-1; D unresolved. The CDR3 has 14 residues. The V gene lost 5 bases and the J gene lost 8 bases, with 15 bases spanning the gap. CDR1 is MGHRA and CDR2 is YSYEKL in the germline V gene. The CDR3 region is CASSTGNSVEKLFF. In DNA, the CDR3 is TGCGCCAGCAGCACCGGGAACTCGGTGGAAAAACTGTTTTTT.

This chain joins TRBV29-1 and TRBJ2-5, with 10 bases fitting TRBD1. J lost 3 bases, V lost 6 bases, and 4 bases had no gene match. The CDR3 has 13 residues. The germline V gene encodes CDR1 SQVTM and CDR2 ANQGSEA. CDR3 loop: CSVSGTGEETQYF. The CDR3 bases are TGCAGCGTCTCCGGGACAGGGGAAGAGACCCAGTACTTC. Filled out from reference TRBV29-1 and TRBJ2-5, the complete variable domain reads SAVISQKPSRDICQRGTSLTIQCQVDSQVTMMFWYRQQPGQSLTLIATANQGSEATYESGFVIDKFPISRPNLTFSTLTVSNMSPEDSSIYLCSVSGTGEETQYFGPGTRLLVL.

The chain joins TRBV28 to TRBJ2-7, with D unresolved. V gave up 2 bases and J gave up 3 bases, with 2 bases separating them. Germline loops: CDR1 MDHEN, CDR2 SYDVKM. This CDR3 comprises 11 residues. The CDR3 region is CASSLHYEQYF. For the CDR3, the DNA is TGTGCCAGCAGTTTACACTACGAGCAGTACTTC.

V is TRBV15 and J is TRBJ1-1, with 10 bases that match TRBD1. V was pared by 3 bases and J by 3 bases, with 4 bases of the junction left unmatched. The CDR3 length is 15 residues. Germline V lookup: CDR1 LNHNV, CDR2 YYDKDF (reference sequence). The CDR3 DNA reads as TGTGCCACCAGCAGGACAGGACAGGGGGACACTGAAGCTTTCTTT. Its translation: CATSRTGQGDTEAFF. Full variable domain (remainder filled in from reference TRBV15 and TRBJ1-1): DAMVIQNPRYQVTQFGKPVTLSCSQTLNHNVMYWYQQKSSQAPKLLFHYYDKDFNNEADTPDNFQSRRPNTSFCFLDIRSPGLGDTAMYLCATSRTGQGDTEAFFGQGTRLTVV.

The chain uses TRBV28 and TRBJ1-4; no clear D gene. The V and J ends lost 2 bases and 4 bases respectively, with 14 bases between them. The CDR3 spans 16 residues. CDR1 MDHEN and CDR2 SYDVKM come from the germline V gene. The CDR3 loop reads CASSLDSGLLNEKLFF. CDR3 nucleotides: TGTGCCAGCAGTTTAGACTCCGGACTCCTTAATGAAAAACTGTTTTTT.

This chain connects TRBV7-7 to TRBJ2-3, with 12 bases that match TRBD2. The CDR3 consists of 20 residues. Looked up from germline, CDR1 is SSHAT and CDR2 is FNYEAQ (reference sequence). The junction had 15 bases not matched to a gene; V was cut back by 4 bases and J by 1 base. This chain's CDR3 is CASSSTLAGGPRIGTDTQYF. CDR3 sequence (DNA): TGTGCCAGCAGCTCCACCCTAGCGGGGGGGCCAAGGATTGGCACAGATACGCAGTATTTT.

This chain uses TRBV5-1 with TRBJ2-1; D ambiguous. Trimming cost V 4 bases and J 3 bases, with 23 bases left between them. Germline V gene data show CDR1 as SGHRS and CDR2 as YFSETQ. CDR3 length: 18 residues. The CDR3 protein is CASSPTSGPPYDYNEQFF. CDR3 coding DNA: TGCGCCAGCAGCCCCACTTCAGGCCCCCCCTATGACTACAATGAGCAGTTCTTC.

This clone appeared a few times. V usage is TRBV19 and J usage is TRBJ2-7; D is perhaps TRBD1 (6 bases). The CDR3 is made up of 14 amino acids. Germline V lookup: CDR1 LNHDA, CDR2 SQIVND (reference sequence). Trimming pared 4 bases from V and 1 base from J, leaving 11 bases between. DNA for the CDR3: TGTGCCAGTAGTACCCCGGACAGTTCCTACGAGCAGTACTTC. This encodes CASSTPDSSYEQYF. The whole variable domain, remainder taken from reference TRBV19 and TRBJ2-7, is DGGITQSPKYLFRKEGQNVTLSCEQNLNHDAMYWYRQDPGQGLRLIYYSQIVNDFQKGDIAEGYSVSREKKESFPLTVTSAQKNPTAFYLCASSTPDSSYEQYFGPGTRLTVT.

The V gene is TRBV14, the J gene TRBJ2-7; TRBD1 agrees at 7 bases. The V gene end was trimmed by 4 bases and the J gene end by 3 bases; junction bases not matched to a gene: 15. Germline CDR1 is SGHDN and CDR2 is FVKESK. This CDR3 comprises 17 residues. The chain's CDR3 is CASSPPSSRTGSYEQYF. The CDR3 DNA sequence: TGTGCCAGCAGCCCACCCTCGTCCAGGACAGGTAGCTACGAGCAGTACTTC.

The chain carries TRBV5-6 and TRBJ1-1; D is ambiguous. The V end lost 3 bases, the J end lost 3 bases, and 9 bases lay between the germline ends. This CDR3 is built from 13 residues. Germline lookup yields CDR1 SGHDT and CDR2 YYEEEE. In nucleotides, the CDR3 is TGTGCCAGCAGCTGGGCGCAGGACACTGAAGCTTTCTTT. Amino acid sequence: CASSWAQDTEAFF.